The 17 T cell receptor beta chains reported below all come from one sample, sequenced in a study of control samples from healthy donors and cancer patients. Clones were read by immunoSEQ multiplex PCR, and TCRdb kept only the in-frame ones, dropping some. Of over 150,000 clones listed, 80% to 95% were seen once; the top ten hold 2%. Sequences were obtained from blood. These receptors were obtained from a woman between 40 and 50 years old in good health.

This clone was counted a single time. The V call is TRBV7-8, the J call TRBJ1-6; perhaps TRBD1 as D (6 bases). In germline, CDR1 is SGHVS, CDR2 FQNEAQ. The germline V and J ends were trimmed by 5 bases and 7 bases, with 12 bases remaining between them. The CDR3 consists of 14 residues. The CDR3 nucleotides read TGTGCCAGCAGCCCAAGGGGGGGGAATTCACCCCTCCACTTT. As protein: CASSPRGGNSPLHF.

The chain joins TRBV27 to TRBJ2-5; possibly TRBD1 or TRBD2 for D (5 bases each). This CDR3 has 14 residues. V was shortened by 5 bases and J by 2 bases, with 12 bases between the two germline ends. Looked up from germline, CDR1 is MNHEY and CDR2 is SMNVEV (reference sequence). CDR3 sequence (DNA): TGTGCCAGCAGTAGGAGGACAAATCAAGAGACCCAGTACTTC. Translated, it gives CASSRRTNQETQYF.

The CDR3 loop reads CASSLEGKRSSPLHF. In DNA, the CDR3 is TGCGCCAGCAGCTTGGAAGGGAAACGTAGCTCACCCCTCCACTTT. The chain joins TRBV5-1 to TRBJ1-6; D unresolved. Germline V CDR1 and CDR2: SGHRS, YFSETQ. The CDR3 is 15 amino acids. V lost 0 bases to trimming and J lost 10 bases, with 14 bases between them. Combining the CDR3 with reference TRBV5-1 and TRBJ1-6 gives the whole variable domain KAGVTQTPRYLIKTRGQQVTLSCSPISGHRSVSWYQQTPGQGLQFLFEYFSETQRNKGNFPGRFSGRQFSNSRSEMNVSTLELGDSALYLCASSLEGKRSSPLHFGNGTRLTVT.

The chain links TRBV3-1 (or the pseudogene TRBV3-2) to TRBJ1-1; no firm D call. Deletions cut 4 bases from V and 1 base from J, with 10 bases between. CDR1 is LGHDT, CDR2 YNNKEL, per germline (reference sequence). The CDR3 runs 14 residues. The CDR3 reads CASSPGGPNTEAFF. The CDR3 DNA reads as TGTGCCAGCAGCCCGGGTGGACCGAACACTGAAGCTTTCTTT.

The V and J genes are TRBV24-1 and TRBJ1-5, with D hard to call. The CDR3 sequence is 14 residues long. Trimming took 3 bases from V and 1 from J, leaving 6 bases between them. From germline, CDR1 is KGHDR and CDR2 SFDVKD. The CDR3 protein is CATSDTFSNQPQHF. The CDR3 DNA follows: TGTGCCACCAGTGATACATTCAGCAATCAGCCCCAGCATTTT.

The rearrangement links TRBV27 to TRBJ2-7; possibly TRBD2 for D (6 bases). The ends were cut back, 5 bases at V and 0 bases at J, with 14 bases in the middle. CDR1 is MNHEY, CDR2 SMNVEV, per germline (reference sequence). The CDR3 covers 15 residues. The CDR3 nucleotides are TGTGCCAGCAGTCCTGCGGGGTCGTACTCCTACGAGCAGTACTTC. It codes for CASSPAGSYSYEQYF.

The chain couples TRBV19 to TRBJ1-1; D is unresolved. Germline CDR1 LNHDA, CDR2 SQIVND (reference sequence). Trimming took off 0 bases at V and 6 bases at J, with 8 bases between the two ends. This CDR3 comprises 13 residues. This CDR3 reads CASSIDGVAEAFF. The CDR3 DNA reads as TGTGCCAGTAGTATAGATGGGGTTGCTGAAGCTTTCTTT.

The chain recombines TRBV29-1 with TRBJ2-1; 15 bases are shared with TRBD2. Losses at the gene ends were 3 bases for V and 3 bases for J; bases not matched to a gene: 6. The CDR3 runs to 17 residues. Germline lookup yields CDR1 SQVTM and CDR2 ANQGSEA. The CDR3 spells CSVEGLAGGFRYNEQFF. CDR3 sequence (DNA): TGCAGCGTTGAGGGACTAGCGGGGGGATTCCGCTACAATGAGCAGTTCTTC.

The V call is TRBV29-1, the J call TRBJ2-2; either TRBD1 or TRBD2 may fit D (6 bases each). Germline CDR1 is SQVTM and CDR2 is ANQGSEA. This CDR3 has 12 amino acids. With 5 bases removed from V and 6 bases from J, the gap between germline ends came to 10 bases. CDR3 sequence: CSVWGAAGELFF. DNA of the CDR3: TGCAGCGTTTGGGGGGCCGCCGGGGAGCTGTTTTTT.

The rearrangement links TRBV21-1 to TRBJ1-5; the table's D call TRBD1 went unverified against the DNA. TRBV21-1 is reported as a pseudogene. The CDR3 contains 18 residues. CDR3 loop: CASSKGPPRTGNNQPQHF. CDR3 sequence (DNA): TGTGCCAGCAGCAAAGGACCGCCCCGGACAGGGAACAATCAGCCCCAGCATTTT.

The CDR3 region is CASSLPLANTEAFF. Here the CDR3 DNA reads TGTGCCAGCAGCTTGCCGCTGGCGAACACTGAAGCTTTCTTT. V and J are TRBV5-4 and TRBJ1-1, with D uncertain. CDR1 and CDR2 (germline): SGHNT, YYREEE (reference sequence). The CDR3 contains 14 residues. Trimming stripped 1 base from V and 1 base from J, with 8 bases between.

The chain recombines TRBV3-1 (or the pseudogene TRBV3-2) with TRBJ2-3; 12 bases line up with TRBD2. CDR3 length equals 16 residues. After removal of 6 bases from V and 5 bases from J, the junction contained 9 bases not matched to a gene. Germline V gives CDR1 LGHDT, CDR2 YNNKEL (reference sequence). The DNA for the CDR3 is TGTGCCAGCAGTCATACTAGCGGGGGGCCGGTAGATACGCAGTATTTT. It codes for CASSHTSGGPVDTQYF.

The rearrangement uses TRBV4-1 and TRBJ1-6, with D unclear. From germline, CDR1 is MGHRA and CDR2 YSYEKL. Trimming took 5 bases from V and 7 from J, leaving 9 bases between them. The CDR3 is made up of 13 amino acids. The CDR3 bases are TGCGCCAGCAGCAAGGGATCCAATTCACCCCTCCACTTT. It specifies CASSKGSNSPLHF.

The V gene is TRBV19, the J gene TRBJ1-2; D is undetermined. CDR3 length equals 12 residues. Trimming left V 2 bases short and J 6 bases short, with 7 bases between. Germline-derived CDR1 and CDR2 are LNHDA and SQIVND (reference sequence). In DNA, the CDR3 is TGTGCCAGTAGTATAAGTTCCCATGGCTACACCTTC. This translates into CASSISSHGYTF.

On this clone itself: The sample has other DNA sequences that encode this CDR3 too. V and J are TRBV6-5 and TRBJ2-7, with TRBD1 as a possible D gene (6 bases). V lost 2 bases and J lost 3, with 11 bases in between. CDR3 length equals 14 residues. Germline CDR1 is MNHEY and CDR2 is SVGAGI. The CDR3 reads CASSYGRGSYEQYF. CDR3 bases: TGTGCCAGCAGTTACGGCAGGGGAAGCTACGAGCAGTACTTC.

The count of this clone is one. This chain uses TRBV5-4 with TRBJ2-7; TRBD2 aligns across 10 bases. With V trimmed by 0 bases and J by 1 base, 4 bases remained unmatched. Germline values: CDR1 SGHNT, CDR2 YYREEE (reference sequence). The CDR3 sequence is 16 residues long. The CDR3 DNA reads as TGTGCCAGCAGCTTGGAAGGGACTAGCGATTCCTACGAGCAGTACTTC. It encodes CASSLEGTSDSYEQYF.

The chain uses TRBV5-6 and TRBJ2-7; a weak D match, TRBD1 (6 bases). V lost 4 bases and J 0 bases, leaving 11 bases between the germline ends. CDR1 and CDR2 from the germline V gene are SGHDT and YYEEEE. The CDR3 runs to 14 residues. The CDR3, as DNA: TGTGCCAGCAGCGTGGACAGACTCTCCTACGAGCAGTACTTC. It encodes CASSVDRLSYEQYF.